The 25 T cell receptor beta chains below come from one sample, sequenced in a study of shared clonotypes between healthy human individuals. Generated by immunoSEQ multiplex PCR, the TCRdb table keeps only in-frame clones and is missing some. The sample contains a few hundred thousand clones, roughly 78% of which appear only once. Input material: PBMCs. Receptors originate from a woman aged 40 to 50 in good health. Some clones in this sample may be carry-over from other donors' samples.

This clone has only a few counts. V gene TRBV29-1 combines with J gene TRBJ2-5; D gene ambiguous. The CDR3 spans 15 residues. With 6 bases removed from V and 2 bases from J, the gap between germline ends came to 19 bases. CDR1 and CDR2 from the germline V gene are SQVTM and ANQGSEA. This CDR3 reads CSVGFGSRFQETQYF. The CDR3 DNA follows: TGCAGCGTGGGGTTCGGCAGCAGATTTCAAGAGACCCAGTACTTC.

The chain recombines TRBV7-9 with TRBJ2-1; D unclear. V was pared by 3 bases and J by 7 bases, with 7 bases between. Germline V gene data show CDR1 as SEHNR and CDR2 as FQNEAQ (reference sequence). This CDR3 contains 12 residues. The CDR3 DNA reads as TGTGCCAGCAGCTTCACCAGTAATGAGCAGTTCTTC. Amino acids: CASSFTSNEQFF.

J is TRBJ1-1 and V is TRBV28, with 12 nucleotides matching TRBD1. The CDR3 sequence is 15 residues long. CDR1 and CDR2 from the germline V gene are MDHEN and SYDVKM. J was trimmed by 7 bases and V by 9 bases; bases with no gene match: 12. Written as DNA, the CDR3 is TGTGCCAGTTCGCTCGGGACAGGGGGCTATGGTGAAGCTTTCTTT. This translates into CASSLGTGGYGEAFF.

The chain couples TRBV28 to TRBJ2-5, with a tentative D call TRBD1 (6 bases). Trimming removed 4 bases at V and 11 bases at J, with 20 bases between. Germline V CDR1 and CDR2: MDHEN, SYDVKM. The CDR3 length is 14 residues. CDR3 region: CASSSQGSLREQYF. CDR3 bases: TGTGCCAGCAGTTCACAGGGATCCCTCCGTGAGCAGTACTTC.

Only a few counts were recorded for this clone. The genes are TRBV30 and TRBJ1-1, with 7 bases lining up with TRBD1. Per the germline V gene, CDR1 is GTSNPN and CDR2 is SVGIG (reference sequence). After removal of 4 bases from V and 6 bases from J, the junction contained 8 bases not matched to a gene. This CDR3 contains 13 residues. The CDR3 sequence is CAWTRDSGPEAFF. CDR3 bases: TGTGCCTGGACTAGGGACAGTGGGCCTGAAGCTTTCTTT.

V usage is TRBV6-6 and J usage is TRBJ1-1, with TRBD1 identical over 7 bases. The CDR3 is 14 residues long. The V gene end was trimmed by 6 bases and the J gene end by 1 base; junction bases not matched to a gene: 5. CDR1 and CDR2 (germline): MNHNY, SVGAGI (reference sequence). CDR3 sequence (DNA): TGTGCCAGCAGGCACGGACAGGAGAACACTGAAGCTTTCTTT. Translated: CASRHGQENTEAFF.

The chain couples TRBV18 to TRBJ2-2; D possibly matches TRBD1 or TRBD2 (5 bases each). Per germline, CDR1 KGHSH and CDR2 LQKENI. Trimming left V 4 bases short and J 6 bases short, with 12 bases between. This CDR3 spans 14 amino acids. CDR3 in DNA: TGTGCCAGCTCACTCGCCGGGGCGGCCGGGGAGCTGTTTTTT. This codes for CASSLAGAAGELFF.

This sequence joins TRBV5-1 and TRBJ1-5, with TRBD1 as a possible D gene (5 bases). This CDR3 contains 16 residues. V lost 0 bases, J lost 4 bases, and 14 bases lay in between. Germline CDR1 is SGHRS and CDR2 is YFSETQ. The CDR3, as DNA: TGCGCCAGCAGCTTGGGAGTGGGGCGGGGGAATCAGCCCCAGCATTTT. Its translation: CASSLGVGRGNQPQHF.

The CDR3 coding sequence is TGCGCCAGCAGGGGGACTGGATCCTACGAGCAGTACTTC. Translation gives CASRGTGSYEQYF. The chain is built from TRBV10-2 and TRBJ2-7; possibly TRBD2 for D (6 bases). V gave up 6 bases and J gave up 1 base, with 10 bases separating them. The CDR3 sequence is 13 residues long. Germline CDR1 is WSHSY and CDR2 is SAAADI.

Concerning this clone: Within the sample, other DNA sequences also encode this same CDR3. The chain links TRBV7-9 to TRBJ2-3; D gene unclear. The CDR3 has 15 amino acids. V lost 0 bases and J lost 0, with 7 bases in between. Germline loops: CDR1 SEHNR, CDR2 FQNEAQ (reference sequence). The CDR3 reads CASSLAGPSTDTQYF. As DNA, the CDR3 is TGTGCCAGCAGCTTAGCGGGTCCGAGCACAGATACGCAGTATTTT.

The CDR3 region has the DNA TGCAGCGTTGGAGAACAGGGAACAGATACGCAGTATTTT. Its translation: CSVGEQGTDTQYF. The chain joins TRBV29-1 to TRBJ2-3, with D possibly matching TRBD1 (6 bases). This CDR3 spans 13 amino acids. V was shortened by 4 bases and J by 3 bases, with 11 bases between the two germline ends. The germline V gene encodes CDR1 SQVTM and CDR2 ANQGSEA.

The chain uses TRBV6-4 and TRBJ1-2; TRBD1 matches 9 bases. V was clipped by 6 bases and J by 5 bases; unmatched bases: 10. This CDR3 is 15 amino acids long. Germline lookup yields CDR1 MRHNA and CDR2 SNTAGT. The CDR3, as DNA: TGTGCCAGCAGGACCTGGGGGACAGGGCCATATGGCTACACCTTC. Its protein product is CASRTWGTGPYGYTF.

In the case of this clone: This sample includes further DNA sequences coding for the same CDR3. V usage is TRBV6-5 and J usage is TRBJ2-7; 9 positions match TRBD1. CDR3 length: 13 residues. In germline, CDR1 is MNHEY, CDR2 SVGAGI. The ends lost 5 bases at V and 2 bases at J; junction bases unmatched: 1. The CDR3 sequence is CASSRDRAYEQYF. DNA for the CDR3: TGTGCCAGCAGTCGGGACAGGGCCTACGAGCAGTACTTC.

This chain links TRBV27 with TRBJ1-1, with D perhaps matching TRBD1 (5 bases). The V gene lost 6 bases and the J gene lost 0 bases, with 11 bases spanning the gap. Germline CDR1 MNHEY, CDR2 SMNVEV (reference sequence). The CDR3 covers 14 residues. CDR3 coding DNA: TGTGCCAGCAGGAGGACACAAATGAACACTGAAGCTTTCTTT. It translates to CASRRTQMNTEAFF.

The rearrangement joins TRBV28 to TRBJ1-4; TRBD1 matches at 8 bases. V was pared by 6 bases and J by 3 bases, with 6 bases of the junction left unmatched. The CDR3 is made up of 15 amino acids. Per the germline V gene, CDR1 is MDHEN and CDR2 is SYDVKM. Here the CDR3 DNA reads TGTGCCAGCAGCGACCTGGACAGGGCTAATGAAAAACTGTTTTTT. Its protein product is CASSDLDRANEKLFF.

Turning to this clone: The likely explanation is a read error, given a far larger clone one base away. Other DNA variants within this sample encode the same CDR3. The rearrangement uses TRBV7-9 and TRBJ1-1, with no clear D. The CDR3 extends over 13 amino acids. The V gene lost 1 base and the J gene lost 0 bases, with 3 bases spanning the gap. The germline CDR1 and CDR2 sequences are SEHNR and FQNEAQ (reference sequence). The CDR3: CASSLDMNTEAFF. CDR3 nucleotide sequence: TGTGCCAGCAGCTTAGATATGAACACTGAAGCTTTCTTT.

The chain joins TRBV19 to TRBJ1-1; maybe TRBD1 (6 bases). The CDR3 length is 12 residues. V was shortened by 4 bases and J by 7 bases, with 10 bases between the two germline ends. The germline V gene has CDR1 LNHDA and CDR2 SQIVND (reference sequence). In nucleotides, the CDR3 is TGTGCCAGTAGTACCCCAGGGGTTGAAGCTTTCTTT. Protein: CASSTPGVEAFF. Complete variable domain (other parts from reference TRBV19 and TRBJ1-1): DGGITQSPKYLFRKEGQNVTLSCEQNLNHDAMYWYRQDPGQGLRLIYYSQIVNDFQKGDIAEGYSVSREKKESFPLTVTSAQKNPTAFYLCASSTPGVEAFFGQGTRLTVV.

The rearrangement uses TRBV25-1 and TRBJ2-1; 7 nucleotides line up with TRBD2. Germline V gives CDR1 MGHDK, CDR2 SYGVNS. The CDR3 runs to 13 residues. CDR3 residues: CAAGTTTYNEQFF. The CDR3 coding sequence is TGTGCGGCCGGGACTACCACCTACAATGAGCAGTTCTTC.

This chain connects TRBV29-1 to TRBJ2-3; weak D call: TRBD1 (6 bases). CDR1 is SQVTM and CDR2 is ANQGSEA in the germline V gene. The CDR3 is 15 residues long. V was trimmed by 4 bases and J by 5 bases, leaving 19 bases between them. This chain's CDR3 is CSVAPWTVSVDTQYF. In DNA form, the CDR3 reads TGCAGCGTTGCTCCCTGGACAGTCTCGGTAGATACGCAGTATTTT.

J is TRBJ2-3 and V is TRBV11-1; D remains unclear. The CDR3 runs 16 residues. V gave up 1 base and J gave up 4 bases, with 15 bases separating them. Per the germline V gene, CDR1 is SGHAT and CDR2 is FQDESV (reference sequence). CDR3 in amino acids: CASSLEGYSFADTQYF. In DNA form, the CDR3 reads TGTGCCAGCAGCTTAGAAGGTTACAGCTTTGCAGATACGCAGTATTTT.

This rearrangement joins TRBV6-5 to TRBJ2-1, with D unclear. Trimming took off 5 bases at V and 8 bases at J, with 13 bases between the two ends. In germline, CDR1 is MNHEY, CDR2 SVGAGI. The CDR3 runs to 13 residues. This CDR3 is CASSPVFAHEQFF. Here the CDR3 DNA reads TGTGCCAGCAGTCCTGTTTTTGCCCATGAGCAGTTCTTC.

The rearrangement uses TRBV7-6 and TRBJ1-5; 7 nucleotides align to TRBD1. The V and J ends lost 5 bases and 3 bases, in that order; junction bases with no gene match: 7. In germline, CDR1 is SGHVS, CDR2 FNYEAQ. This CDR3 has 15 amino acids. The CDR3 DNA follows: TGTGCCAGCAGCGAGGGGACAGCCATCAATCAGCCCCAGCATTTT. Its protein product is CASSEGTAINQPQHF.

This clone has just one count. The chain combines TRBV7-2 with TRBJ2-7; D gene ambiguous. The CDR3 runs 13 residues. Deletions cut 3 bases from V and 2 bases from J, with 8 bases between. Germline loops: CDR1 SGHTA, CDR2 FQGNSA. The CDR3 DNA is TGTGCCAGCAGCTTTCTCCCGGCCTACGAGCAGTACTTC. It is translated as CASSFLPAYEQYF. Looking up the rest from reference TRBV7-2 and TRBJ2-7 gives the full variable domain: GAGVSQSPSNKVTEKGKDVELRCDPISGHTALYWYRQSLGQGLEFLIYFQGNSAPDKSGLPSDRFSAERTGGSVSTLTIQRTQQEDSAVYLCASSFLPAYEQYFGPGTRLTVT.

This clone appeared once. The chain recombines TRBV5-1 with TRBJ2-5, with TRBD1 identical over 7 bases. With V trimmed by 7 bases and J by 2 bases, 11 bases remained unmatched. Germline V gives CDR1 SGHRS, CDR2 YFSETQ. This CDR3 is built from 15 residues. The CDR3 DNA reads TGCGCCAGCGGTGCGACAGGGCTATTACAAGAGACCCAGTACTTC. This translates into CASGATGLLQETQYF.

This rearrangement joins TRBV28 to TRBJ2-2; 11 nucleotides line up with TRBD2. Germline lookup yields CDR1 MDHEN and CDR2 SYDVKM. CDR3 size: 18 residues. Unmatched junction bases numbered 9, after V lost 5 bases and J lost 1 base. The CDR3 reads CASSGGALAGGNTGELFF. CDR3 nucleotide sequence: TGTGCCAGCAGTGGCGGGGCGCTAGCGGGAGGGAACACCGGGGAGCTGTTTTTT.